This TCR beta chain was found in a study of blood T cell repertoires in COVID-19. The wider study: Sites in the United States, Italy and Spain provided acute and convalescent COVID-19 samples. The analysed material was cDNA or gDNA that came from T cells, B-cell-depleted T cells, or PBMCs.

Per the original methods: Using reference gene primer amplification, nucleated cell counts were estimated. Libraries were prepared by immunoSEQ multiplex PCR; TCRdb keeps only in-frame clonotypes and omits some of them. Clonal size and the V and J genes are those of that table, whereas D and trimming came from the DNA. The sample carries approximately 300,000 clones, about 85% recorded once. Germline values: CDR1 MNHEY, CDR2 SVGAGI. With 5 bases clipped from V and 2 bases from J, the junction kept 6 bases outside the gene matches. This CDR3 region has 14 residues. The chain is built from TRBV6-5 and TRBJ2-7; 7 positions agree with TRBD2. The clonotype was recovered from a man aged 18 to 35 with active or convalescent COVID-19. Material: peripheral blood. The CDR3 loop reads CASSNRGGPYEQYF. The CDR3 nucleotides are TGTGCCAGCAGTAATCGGGGAGGGCCCTACGAGCAGTACTTC.